The 31 T cell receptor beta chains below were found in one sample sequenced in a study of identical twins. TCRdb ran MiXCR on the 5' RACE reads and lists one entry per CDR3 protein. This sample has about 520,000 distinct CDR3 sequences, with about 20% found just once. This same sample was also taken into another study, of T cells expressing NK-cell markers.

Sequenced material: CD4+ T cells sorted from blood. These receptors were obtained from a woman younger than 30 in good health.

A few counts support this clonotype. The chain joins TRBV29-1 to TRBJ1-5, with D possibly being TRBD1 (6 bases). Germline CDR1 and CDR2: SQVTM and ANQGSEA. The V gene lost 6 bases and the J gene lost 11 bases, with 23 bases spanning the gap. The CDR3 length is 14 residues. CDR3 DNA: TGCAGCGTGGGGATTACAGGGAACGCTGGAGCCCAGCATTTT. Translation: CSVGITGNAGAQHF. The whole variable domain, remainder taken from reference TRBV29-1 and TRBJ1-5, is SAVISQKPSRDICQRGTSLTIQCQVDSQVTMMFWYRQQPGQSLTLIATANQGSEATYESGFVIDKFPISRPNLTFSTLTVSNMSPEDSSIYLCSVGITGNAGAQHFGDGTRLSIL.

This clonotype has at least ten counts. The V gene is TRBV7-2, the J gene TRBJ1-6, with D hard to call. V gave up 3 bases and J gave up 4 bases, with 13 bases separating them. The CDR3 loop spans 16 amino acids. Germline CDR1 reads SGHTA; CDR2 reads FQGNSA. In nucleotides, the CDR3 is TGTGCCAGCAGCTTGTACATGGGAGGATATAATTCACCCCTCCACTTT. This encodes CASSLYMGGYNSPLHF.

The chain uses TRBV14 and TRBJ2-7; D is possibly TRBD1 (5 bases). CDR1 and CDR2 (germline): SGHDN, FVKESK. V lost 2 bases and J lost 2, with 10 bases in between. The CDR3 loop spans 14 amino acids. The CDR3 loop is CASSQQGLPYEQYF. The CDR3 coding sequence is TGTGCCAGCAGCCAACAGGGCTTACCCTACGAGCAGTACTTC.

This clonotype was detected a few times. In DNA form, the CDR3 reads TGTGCCAGCAGTTACTGGGCTGGGCAGTCCTACAATGAGCAGTTCTTC. It encodes CASSYWAGQSYNEQFF. This chain joins TRBV6-5 and TRBJ2-1; D is undetermined. CDR3 size: 16 residues. Germline V gives CDR1 MNHEY, CDR2 SVGAGI. Between the trimmed V and J ends, which lost 1 base and 1 base, there was a span of 11 bases.

V and J are TRBV12-3 or TRBV12-4 and TRBJ1-2, with a weak D call TRBD1 (6 bases). The V end lost 7 bases, the J end lost 4 bases, and 16 bases lay between the germline ends. There are 14 residues in the CDR3. CDR3 amino acids: CASTDRGRLYGYTF. CDR3 nucleotide sequence: TGTGCCAGCACCGACCGGGGGCGCCTCTATGGCTACACCTTC.

This clonotype appeared many times. The rearrangement links TRBV20-1 to TRBJ1-2; D perhaps matches TRBD1 (5 bases). The CDR3 is made up of 15 amino acids. Germline CDR1 and CDR2: DFQATT and SNEGSKA (reference sequence). The ends were cut back, 2 bases at V and 1 base at J, with 14 bases in the middle. The DNA of the CDR3 is TGCAGTGCTAGATCAACAGGAGCCCTTAACTATGGCTACACCTTC. This sequence encodes CSARSTGALNYGYTF.

This clonotype has at least ten counts. This chain uses TRBV2 with TRBJ2-1, with D unclear. The germline gives CDR1 SNHLY, CDR2 FYNNEI. With 6 bases removed from V and 4 bases from J, the gap between germline ends came to 10 bases. The CDR3 is 13 amino acids. CDR3 nucleotide sequence: TGTGCCAGCAGGGGCAGGCAGTACAATGAGCAGTTCTTC. Translating gives CASRGRQYNEQFF. The full variable domain, with the rest looked up from reference TRBV2 and TRBJ2-1, is EPEVTQTPSHQVTQMGQEVILRCVPISNHLYFYWYRQILGQKVEFLVSFYNNEISEKSEIFDDQFSVERPDGSNFTLKIRSTKLEDSAMYFCASRGRQYNEQFFGPGTRLTVL.

This chain links TRBV11-2 with TRBJ2-7; D gene uncertain. The CDR3 consists of 11 residues. The V end was cut by 1 base, the J end by 8 bases, with 6 bases between. Germline V gene lookup returns CDR1 SGHAT and CDR2 FQNNGV. CDR3 residues: CASSLGVQQYF. The CDR3 coding sequence is TGTGCCAGCAGCTTAGGGGTGCAGCAGTACTTC.

This clonotype turned up a few times. The V call is TRBV4-3, the J call TRBJ2-1; D perhaps matches TRBD2 (5 bases). The V end lost 4 bases, the J end lost 8 bases, and 12 bases lay between the germline ends. Germline CDR1 and CDR2: LGHNA and YSLEER. This CDR3 is built from 13 residues. The CDR3 nucleotides read TGCGCCAGCAGCCCCCAGTCTAGCCATGAGCAGTTCTTC. It specifies CASSPQSSHEQFF.

This chain joins TRBV7-2 and TRBJ2-7; 13 bases are a match to TRBD2. In germline, CDR1 is SGHTA, CDR2 FQGNSA. Trimming cost V 5 bases and J 3 bases; bases outside gene matches: 1. This CDR3 has 14 residues. The CDR3 region is CASSTSGRVYEQYF. The CDR3 DNA is TGTGCCAGCAGCACTAGCGGGAGGGTCTACGAGCAGTACTTC.

The J gene is TRBJ2-1, the V gene TRBV12-3 or TRBV12-4; TRBD2 agrees at 12 bases. J gave up 0 bases and V 10 bases, and 13 bases lay outside the gene matches. This CDR3 has 18 residues. CDR3 amino acids: CAIASTSGGLPSYNEQFF. For the CDR3, the DNA is TGTGCCATCGCCTCGACTAGCGGGGGCCTTCCCTCCTACAATGAGCAGTTCTTC.

This clonotype was seen more than once but under ten times. The gene calls are TRBV5-4 and TRBJ1-2; 9 positions match TRBD1. The CDR3 runs 15 residues. V was pared by 2 bases and J by 3 bases, with 5 bases of the junction left unmatched. Germline V CDR1 and CDR2: SGHNT, YYREEE (reference sequence). The CDR3 sequence is CASSFPTGGDYGYTF. The CDR3 region has the DNA TGTGCCAGCAGCTTTCCGACAGGGGGGGACTATGGCTACACCTTC.

This sequence joins TRBV29-1 and TRBJ2-5; 11 nucleotides align to TRBD2. The CDR3 spans 13 residues. The J segment lost 7 bases and the V segment lost 1 base, leaving 2 bases of the junction unmatched. CDR1 and CDR2 from the germline V gene are SQVTM and ANQGSEA. CDR3 sequence (DNA): TGCAGCGTTGAAGTGGGACTAGCGGTGACCCAGTACTTC. Translating gives CSVEVGLAVTQYF.

This clonotype appeared many times. The DNA of the CDR3 is TGTGCCAGCAGACCCACAGGGGGCGGTTTCAATGAGCAGTTCTTC. This translates into CASRPTGGGFNEQFF. V usage is TRBV12-3 or TRBV12-4 and J usage is TRBJ2-1; 9 bases map to TRBD1. The CDR3 consists of 15 residues. J was trimmed by 6 bases and V by 6 bases; bases with no gene match: 9.

This clonotype was recorded a few times. V usage is TRBV12-3 or TRBV12-4 and J usage is TRBJ2-1; 7 bases agree with TRBD1. Trimming removed 5 bases from V and 8 bases from J; junction bases left unmatched: 3. The length of the CDR3 is 12 residues. DNA of the CDR3: TGTGCCAGCAGTCGACAGGGACATGAGCAGTTCTTC. This gives the protein CASSRQGHEQFF.

The table lists this clonotype with many counts. The chain employs TRBV12-3 or TRBV12-4 and TRBJ2-5, with TRBD2 as a possible D gene (6 bases). Trimming removed 1 base at V and 5 bases at J, with 14 bases between. This CDR3 is 15 amino acids long. CDR3 in DNA: TGTGCCAGCAGTTTAGTTACCGGGAGTATCGAGACCCAGTACTTC. It is translated as CASSLVTGSIETQYF.

CDR3 sequence: CASSVDGQYLYGYTF. Written as DNA, the CDR3 is TGTGCCAGCAGCGTAGATGGACAGTACCTCTATGGCTACACCTTC. The gene calls are TRBV9 and TRBJ1-2, with a possible D match to TRBD1 (6 bases). Trimming pared 0 bases from V and 4 bases from J, leaving 13 bases between. CDR3 length: 15 amino acids. CDR1 SGDLS and CDR2 YYNGEE come from the germline V gene.

This chain uses TRBV20-1 with TRBJ2-5; 7 nucleotides match TRBD1. CDR3 length: 12 residues. Per the germline V gene, CDR1 is DFQATT and CDR2 is SNEGSKA (reference sequence). V shed 6 bases, J shed 5 bases, and the junction held 6 bases outside the gene matches. CDR3 amino acids: CSAGTVGETQYF. The CDR3 nucleotides read TGCAGTGCCGGGACAGTGGGTGAGACCCAGTACTTC.

The V call is TRBV6-1, the J call TRBJ2-1; 7 nucleotides agree with TRBD2. The germline CDR1 and CDR2 sequences are MNHNS and SASEGT. CDR3 length: 15 amino acids. With 8 bases clipped from V and 4 bases from J, the junction kept 11 bases outside the gene matches. The CDR3 nucleotides are TGTGCCAGCGGACTCGCCGCGGGAGCGTACAATGAGCAGTTCTTC. Its translation: CASGLAAGAYNEQFF.

The gene calls are TRBV20-1 and TRBJ2-5; 10 bases align to TRBD2. CDR1 is DFQATT and CDR2 is SNEGSKA in the germline V gene (reference sequence). Unmatched junction bases numbered 11, after V lost 2 bases and J lost 5 bases. CDR3 length: 16 residues. CDR3 nucleotides: TGCAGTGCTAGACCTTCCGGGACTAGCGTCATGGAGACCCAGTACTTC. Translation: CSARPSGTSVMETQYF.

The sample holds a few counts of this clonotype. The chain joins TRBV6-7 to TRBJ1-2; the match to TRBD1 covers 7 bases. TRBV6-7 is placed among ORFs of uncertain function. Trimming took 1 base from V and 3 from J; bases not matched to a gene: 5. The length of the CDR3 is 15 residues. DNA for the CDR3: TGTGCCAGCAGTTACTGGGTAACAGGGGACTATGGCTACACCTTC. Translated, it gives CASSYWVTGDYGYTF.

This rearrangement joins TRBV29-1 to TRBJ2-1, with D unclear. Trimming shortened V by 4 bases and J by 1 base, and 8 bases separated the two germline ends. Germline-derived CDR1 and CDR2 are SQVTM and ANQGSEA. The CDR3 totals 13 residues. The CDR3: CSVVRSSYNEQFF. CDR3 nucleotide sequence: TGCAGCGTTGTGCGGAGTTCCTACAATGAGCAGTTCTTC.

This chain joins TRBV20-1 and TRBJ2-2; D not certain. The CDR3 has 13 residues. In germline, CDR1 is DFQATT, CDR2 SNEGSKA (reference sequence). V lost 3 bases and J lost 1, with 6 bases in between. This CDR3 is CSASMENTGELFF. The CDR3 DNA reads as TGCAGTGCTAGTATGGAGAACACCGGGGAGCTGTTTTTT.

This clonotype was detected only a few times. V usage is TRBV6-5 and J usage is TRBJ1-1, with unresolved D. The CDR3 covers 15 residues. The V end lost 2 bases, the J end lost 0 bases, and 10 bases lay between the germline ends. Germline loops: CDR1 MNHEY, CDR2 SVGAGI. This CDR3 reads CASSYSRAVNTEAFF. CDR3 DNA: TGTGCCAGCAGTTACAGCCGGGCCGTGAACACTGAAGCTTTCTTT.

This clonotype has just a few counts. This CDR3 is CSAQAEIQETQYF. The CDR3 DNA reads as TGCAGTGCTCAAGCGGAGATACAAGAGACCCAGTACTTC. The chain carries TRBV20-1 and TRBJ2-5, with a possible D match to TRBD2 (5 bases). This CDR3 comprises 13 residues. Trimming left V 5 bases short and J 2 bases short, with 12 bases between. The germline CDR1 and CDR2 sequences are DFQATT and SNEGSKA (reference sequence).

The chain joins TRBV4-3 to TRBJ2-7; no clear D. The length of the CDR3 is 14 residues. Germline V gene sequence: CDR1 LGHNA, CDR2 YSLEER. Trimming stripped 1 base from V and 1 base from J, with 8 bases between. CDR3: CASSQGPASYEQYF. In nucleotides, the CDR3 is TGCGCCAGCAGCCAAGGACCGGCATCCTACGAGCAGTACTTC.

This clonotype was seen a few times. The chain joins TRBV6-1 to TRBJ2-2; D gene unclear. The V gene's germline CDR1 is MNHNS and CDR2 SASEGT. Trimming stripped 6 bases from V and 6 bases from J, with 14 bases between. The CDR3 is made up of 14 amino acids. CDR3 amino acids: CASRTHPGAGELFF. The DNA for the CDR3 is TGTGCCAGCAGGACGCATCCGGGTGCCGGGGAGCTGTTTTTT.

This clonotype occurred a few times. The chain combines TRBV6-5 with TRBJ2-2; 10 nucleotides line up with TRBD1. The V segment lost 3 bases and the J segment 6 bases; nucleotides outside the gene matches: 7. The CDR3 runs 16 residues. Germline V gives CDR1 MNHEY, CDR2 SVGAGI. The CDR3 region is CASSYSGTGASGELFF. CDR3 DNA: TGTGCCAGCAGTTATTCCGGGACAGGGGCCTCCGGGGAGCTGTTTTTT.

The chain couples TRBV7-2 to TRBJ2-1; 13 positions match TRBD2. The CDR3 runs to 16 residues. The trim removed 5 bases at V and 7 bases at J, leaving 8 bases unmatched. Germline V gene sequence: CDR1 SGHTA, CDR2 FQGNSA. In nucleotides, the CDR3 is TGTGCCAGCAGCGGTCGGACTAGCGGGAGAGGGAATGAGCAGTTCTTC. Its translation is CASSGRTSGRGNEQFF. Supplemented by reference TRBV7-2 and TRBJ2-1, the full variable domain reads GAGVSQSPSNKVTEKGKDVELRCDPISGHTALYWYRQSLGQGLEFLIYFQGNSAPDKSGLPSDRFSAERTGGSVSTLTIQRTQQEDSAVYLCASSGRTSGRGNEQFFGPGTRLTVL.

This clonotype was seen only a few times. This chain links TRBV11-1 with TRBJ1-2, with D tentatively TRBD1 (5 bases). The CDR3 loop spans 12 amino acids. Germline lookup yields CDR1 SGHAT and CDR2 FQDESV (reference sequence). V lost 6 bases to trimming and J lost 6 bases, with 11 bases between them. Written as DNA, the CDR3 is TGTGCCAGCAGGCACTCGACAGATGGCTACACCTTC. It codes for CASRHSTDGYTF.

This chain joins TRBV10-3 and TRBJ1-6; 8 bases match TRBD1. Germline CDR1 and CDR2: ENHRY and SYGVKD. The CDR3 extends over 14 amino acids. V dropped 11 bases and J dropped 4; count of bases not matched to a gene: 7. In DNA form, the CDR3 reads TGTGCCGCCGCAGGGGGCGGGTATAATTCACCCCTCCACTTT. The encoded protein is CAAAGGGYNSPLHF.